The 21 T cell receptor beta chains below all came from one sample that was sequenced in a study of tumor-infiltrating lymphocytes in localized non-small cell lung cancer (dated by TCRdb to the early 2020s). The library was produced with the immunoSEQ multiplex PCR assay. Imported from immuneACCESS, the table was reduced by TCRdb to in-frame sequences with V and J called. These copies leave out some clones; in studies compared against another copy, an unresolved V gene accounts for under half, and the cause of the remainder is not known. The sample table records 7,200 or so clones; about two thirds of these occur just once. 9% to 15% of the sample is held by the ten biggest clonotypes. Sequencing was performed on lung tumor tissue. The receptors stem from a human donor with non-small cell lung cancer.

V usage is TRBV7-8 and J usage is TRBJ1-5, with D tentatively TRBD1 (5 bases). CDR1 SGHVS and CDR2 FQNEAQ come from the germline V gene. CDR3 length: 13 amino acids. With 3 bases removed from V and 3 bases from J, the gap between germline ends came to 6 bases. The CDR3 here is CASSLGVNQPQHF. CDR3 bases: TGTGCCAGCAGCTTGGGGGTCAATCAGCCCCAGCATTTT.

A note on this clone: The sample carries other DNA sequences with the same CDR3. The chain joins TRBV7-8 to TRBJ1-3, with TRBD1 identical over 7 bases. V trimming: 3 bases; J trimming: 4 bases; junction bases outside the gene matches: 3. The CDR3 loop spans 14 amino acids. Germline assignment: CDR1 SGHVS and CDR2 FQNEAQ. CDR3 nucleotide sequence: TGTGCCAGCAGCTTGACAGGGCCAGGAAACACCATATATTTT. This encodes CASSLTGPGNTIYF.

The rearrangement links TRBV7-2 to TRBJ2-1, with 10 bases identical to TRBD2. The CDR3 is made up of 15 amino acids. Germline V gene sequence: CDR1 SGHTA, CDR2 FQGNSA. The J segment lost 6 bases and the V segment lost 5 bases, leaving 7 bases of the junction unmatched. In DNA, the CDR3 is TGTGCCAGCAGCGCAGCGGGGGGGGTATTCAATGAGCAGTTCTTC. Protein: CASSAAGGVFNEQFF.

This clone came up once. J is TRBJ2-3 and V is TRBV13; the D gene is possibly TRBD2 (7 bases). CDR3 length: 15 amino acids. Trimming shortened V by 4 bases and J by 3 bases, and 14 bases separated the two germline ends. CDR1 is PRHDT, CDR2 FYEKMQ, per germline (reference sequence). CDR3 sequence (DNA): TGTGCCAGCAGCTCGAGGGGGGGACAAACAGATACGCAGTATTTT. Its protein product is CASSSRGGQTDTQYF.

The chain combines TRBV6-5 with TRBJ1-1; 7 bases are shared with TRBD1. V gave up 6 bases and J gave up 0 bases; unmatched junction bases: 4. Germline CDR1 MNHEY, CDR2 SVGAGI. CDR3 length: 14 residues. The CDR3 sequence is CASSRQGMNTEAFF. Here the CDR3 DNA reads TGTGCCAGCAGCCGACAGGGCATGAACACTGAAGCTTTCTTT.

This clone was observed a few times. J is TRBJ1-4 and V is TRBV6-5; D ambiguous. The CDR3 spans 14 residues. Trimming pared 5 bases from V and 0 bases from J, leaving 7 bases between. The germline V gene has CDR1 MNHEY and CDR2 SVGAGI. The CDR3 loop reads CASSIRATNEKLFF. CDR3 DNA: TGTGCCAGCAGTATTCGGGCAACTAATGAAAAACTGTTTTTT.

This clone showed up just a few times. This rearrangement joins TRBV2 to TRBJ1-1; 8 bases agree with TRBD1. Germline-derived CDR1 and CDR2 are SNHLY and FYNNEI. The junction had 1 base not matched to a gene; V was cut back by 2 bases and J by 5 bases. The CDR3 totals 13 residues. The CDR3 reads CASSEQGATEAFF. The CDR3 DNA sequence: TGTGCCAGCAGTGAACAGGGGGCTACTGAAGCTTTCTTT.

The genes are TRBV7-8 and TRBJ2-4; D unclear. V dropped 5 bases and J dropped 12 bases, with 17 bases sitting between them. The germline CDR1 and CDR2 sequences are SGHVS and FQNEAQ. This CDR3 spans 13 amino acids. CDR3 in DNA: TGTGCCAGCAGCCAGGAACACGGTCGGCGTCAGTACTTC. Residues: CASSQEHGRRQYF.

This chain links TRBV19 with TRBJ1-5, with TRBD1 matching over 8 bases. CDR1 and CDR2 from the germline V gene are LNHDA and SQIVND (reference sequence). J lost 6 bases, V lost 1 base, and 11 bases had no gene match. The CDR3 sequence is 17 residues long. DNA of the CDR3: TGTGCCAGTAGTATAGGGGGTCAGGGGGCTCGGAGTCAGCCCCAGCATTTT. Encoded protein: CASSIGGQGARSQPQHF.

The chain couples TRBV11-3 to TRBJ2-1; the match to TRBD1 covers 10 bases. Germline V gene sequence: CDR1 SGHNT, CDR2 YENEEA. J gave up 6 bases and V 5 bases, and 7 bases lay outside the gene matches. The CDR3 has 15 amino acids. CDR3 sequence: CASSPRTGGRNEQFF. Written as DNA, the CDR3 is TGTGCCAGCAGCCCCCGGACAGGGGGACGCAATGAGCAGTTCTTC.

This sequence joins TRBV7-6 and TRBJ1-2, with D tentatively TRBD1 (6 bases). From germline, CDR1 is SGHVS and CDR2 FNYEAQ. Deletions cut 2 bases from V and 4 bases from J, with 8 bases between. The CDR3 loop spans 13 amino acids. CDR3 residues: CASSLQGTYGYTF. CDR3 in DNA: TGTGCCAGCAGCTTACAGGGGACCTATGGCTACACCTTC.

In the case of this clone: As the CDR3 is not closed by the conserved phenylalanine or tryptophan, this likely results from a read error. No DNA is shown, since the ends of the CDR3 on it are uncertain; the CDR3 is the one TCRdb lists. This chain links TRBV21-1 with TRBJ2-6; whether TRBD2, the table's D call, matches the DNA was not checked. TRBV21-1 represents a pseudogene. The CDR3 is made up of 12 amino acids, end residues included. This chain's CDR3 is CASSKGPTSGLL.

The rearrangement uses TRBV7-2 and TRBJ2-3; TRBD1 matches 10 bases. V dropped 3 bases and J dropped 4; count of bases not matched to a gene: 1. The CDR3 consists of 14 residues. The germline gives CDR1 SGHTA, CDR2 FQGNSA. The DNA for the CDR3 is TGTGCCAGCAGCTTGACAGGGGGCGCAGATACGCAGTATTTT. Protein product: CASSLTGGADTQYF.

The V and J genes are TRBV5-6 and TRBJ2-1; D unresolved. The germline CDR1 and CDR2 sequences are SGHDT and YYEEEE. The CDR3 runs 15 residues. V was pared by 0 bases and J by 5 bases, with 12 bases between. CDR3 coding DNA: TGTGCCAGCAGCTTGGGGGCCCGGACCCACAATGAGCAGTTCTTC. This encodes CASSLGARTHNEQFF. Supplemented by reference TRBV5-6 and TRBJ2-1, the full variable domain reads DAGVTQSPTHLIKTRGQQVTLRCSPKSGHDTVSWYQQALGQGPQFIFQYYEEEERQRGNFPDRFSGHQFPNYSSELNVNALLLGDSALYLCASSLGARTHNEQFFGPGTRLTVL.

This clone is labeled medium-sized. The V call is TRBV7-2, the J call TRBJ1-5; unclear D gene. Trimming cost V 1 base and J 1 base, with 8 bases left between them. Per germline, CDR1 SGHTA and CDR2 FQGNSA. CDR3 length equals 15 residues. DNA of the CDR3: TGTGCCAGCAGCTTAGTTCCCAACAGCAATCAGCCCCAGCATTTT. Translating it yields CASSLVPNSNQPQHF.

The chain uses TRBV6-5 and TRBJ1-2; no firm D call. The V end lost 11 bases, the J end lost 0 bases, and 10 bases lay between the germline ends. This CDR3 is built from 12 residues. CDR1 is MNHEY, CDR2 SVGAGI, per germline. The CDR3 DNA is TGTGCCGCCGCCAGAGCTAACTATGGCTACACCTTC. Amino acid sequence: CAAARANYGYTF.

The chain has TRBV11-3 and TRBJ1-6; 8 bases fit TRBD1. Germline CDR1 reads SGHNT; CDR2 reads YENEEA. With V trimmed by 4 bases and J by 7 bases, 6 bases remained unmatched. The CDR3 consists of 15 residues. The CDR3 region is CASSSRGQGNSPLHF. For the CDR3, the DNA is TGTGCCAGCAGCTCCCGAGGACAGGGCAATTCACCCCTCCACTTT.

This clone showed up just a few times. The V and J genes are TRBV28 and TRBJ2-1, with D perhaps matching TRBD2 (6 bases). From germline, CDR1 is MDHEN and CDR2 SYDVKM. Trimming pared 1 base from V and 8 bases from J, leaving 12 bases between. CDR3 size: 14 residues. The CDR3 region is CASSLSAGRDEQFF. Here the CDR3 DNA reads TGTGCCAGCAGTTTATCCGCGGGGCGGGATGAGCAGTTCTTC.

The chain carries TRBV28 and TRBJ2-3, with 7 bases lining up with TRBD2. After removal of 4 bases from V and 3 bases from J, the junction contained 13 bases not matched to a gene. This CDR3 is 17 amino acids long. The germline V gene has CDR1 MDHEN and CDR2 SYDVKM. The CDR3 region has the DNA TGTGCCAGCAGTTCCCCCATGGCTAGCGGTAGGACAGATACGCAGTATTTT. It yields the protein CASSSPMASGRTDTQYF.

The chain recombines TRBV7-9 with TRBJ1-1; possibly TRBD1 for D (5 bases). CDR3 size: 12 residues. V was clipped by 5 bases and J by 7 bases, with 11 bases between them. Germline lookup yields CDR1 SEHNR and CDR2 FQNEAQ (reference sequence). The CDR3: CASSPDSLEAFF. In nucleotides, the CDR3 is TGTGCCAGCAGCCCAGACAGCCTTGAAGCTTTCTTT. Drawing the rest from reference TRBV7-9 and TRBJ1-1, the complete variable domain is DTGVSQNPRHKITKRGQNVTFRCDPISEHNRLYWYRQTLGQGPEFLTYFQNEAQLEKSRLLSDRFSAERPKGSFSTLEIQRTEQGDSAMYLCASSPDSLEAFFGQGTRLTVV.

The gene calls are TRBV27 and TRBJ1-1; possible D gene TRBD1, 5 bases. Trimming stripped 5 bases from V and 1 base from J, with 14 bases between. The germline gives CDR1 MNHEY, CDR2 SMNVEV (reference sequence). The CDR3 loop spans 15 amino acids. The CDR3 loop reads CASSNLGVANTEAFF. The CDR3 region has the DNA TGTGCCAGCAGTAATTTGGGGGTAGCGAACACTGAAGCTTTCTTT.